This T cell receptor (beta chain) was sequenced during a study of T cell repertoires in cytomegalovirus infection. Whole-study context: Public signatures in TCR beta pointed to CMV infection and matching HLA type.

This CDR3 spans 13 amino acids. Trimming cost V 1 base and J 10 bases; bases outside gene matches: 4. The germline V gene encodes CDR1 SEHNR and CDR2 FQNEAQ (reference sequence). Of note for this clonotype: Its specificity is unknown.

Whole-study findings and limits: Cumulative public TCR beta family frequency identified carriers of CMV plus the relevant HLA. Dominating the ex vivo response were TCR beta clonotypes that were CMV-specific and HLA-C-restricted.

TCRdb re-derived calls from the reads in MiXCR, one entry per CDR3 protein. The sample yields roughly 120,000 distinct CDR3 sequences, over 9% seen once. The receptor comes from a human donor in good health (CMV status not recorded). Some clones in this sample may be carry-over from other donors' samples. The sequencing sample was made of PBMCs, sequenced either directly or after in vitro stimulation (not recorded which). This chain joins TRBV7-9 and TRBJ2-1; 7 bases are a match to TRBD2. This CDR3 is CASSLVLADEQFF. DNA for the CDR3: TGTGCCAGCAGCTTAGTTCTAGCGGACGAGCAGTTCTTC. The full variable domain, rest sourced from reference TRBV7-9 and TRBJ2-1, is DTGVSQNPRHKITKRGQNVTFRCDPISEHNRLYWYRQTLGQGPEFLTYFQNEAQLEKSRLLSDRFSAERPKGSFSTLEIQRTEQGDSAMYLCASSLVLADEQFFGPGTRLTVL.